This T cell receptor beta chain was captured by sequencing in a study of PD-1 blockade in mismatch repair-deficient tumors. Study details: Patients had eleven to twelve mismatch repair-deficient cancer types, all previously treated and progressing. Study-level points and caveats: Tumor-resident clones, often undetectable pretreatment in blood, expanded then contracted after pembrolizumab.

All patients were mismatch repair deficient, assessed by either PCR or immunohistochemistry. The assay was immunoSEQ multiplex PCR, and TCRdb's table has in-frame clones only and misses some. The sample has 15,000 or so clones; approximately 88% are singletons. The CDR3 covers 15 residues. Per the germline V gene, CDR1 is SEHNR and CDR2 is FQNEAQ (reference sequence). Trimming took 6 bases from V and 1 from J; bases not matched to a gene: 5. About this clone itself: Its antigen is still unknown.

Sequenced here: PBMCs, sampled before pembrolizumab treatment. The TCR comes from an adult with mismatch repair-deficient cancer. This sequence joins TRBV7-9 and TRBJ2-7; 11 bases are shared with TRBD2. This chain's CDR3 is CASRPTSGGSYEQYF. Written as DNA, the CDR3 is TGTGCCAGCAGACCTACTAGCGGGGGATCCTACGAGCAGTACTTC.